The subject of this entry is one T cell receptor beta chain. The data belong to a study of OX40 agonist ivuxolimab in advanced cancers. V lost 10 bases and J 3 bases, leaving 17 bases between the germline ends. Germline CDR1 and CDR2: ENHRY and SYGVKD. The CDR3 spans 14 residues. TCRdb's table, derived via immunoSEQ multiplex PCR, lists solely in-frame clones and lacks some. Of roughly 60,000 clones listed, 70% to 90% are singletons. The specimen was CD4+ or CD8+ T cells sorted from blood, collected in a trial of the OX40 agonist ivuxolimab. This TCR derives from an adult with an advanced solid tumor such as melanoma, head and neck, liver or kidney cancer. J is TRBJ2-3 and V is TRBV10-3, with D perhaps TRBD2 (7 bases). CDR3 sequence: CATKQGGATDTQYF. CDR3 coding DNA: TGTGCCACAAAACAGGGAGGGGCGACAGATACGCAGTATTTT.